A selection of T cell receptor beta chains follows, all from one sample in a study of blood T cell repertoires in COVID-19. The assay was immunoSEQ multiplex PCR, and TCRdb's table has in-frame clones only and misses some. The sample shows around 190,000 clones, around 80% of them seen only once. The specimen sequenced was peripheral blood. These receptors were taken from a man between 65 and 85 years old with active or convalescent COVID-19. Both conserved end residues are part of each CDR3. The order of the fields is J gene, clone size, V gene, D gene, CDR3 DNA, CDR3 protein. A D gene is named only where the DNA matches it firmly. Rows give clone size only sometimes, using once, few, many, or a class for an expanded clone.

j_call: TRBJ2-7; clone_size: .; v_call: TRBV18; d_call: TRBD2; cdr3_nt: TGTGCCAGCTCAGGCAACCGCGGGACTAGCGGGGGGATTTTAGAGCAGTACTTC; cdr3_aa: CASSGNRGTSGGILEQYF
j_call: TRBJ2-7; clone_size: once; v_call: TRBV29-1; d_call: .; cdr3_nt: TGCAGCGCGCTTCAGATTTGGCCAGGAAGCTCCTACGAGCAGTACTTC; cdr3_aa: CSALQIWPGSSYEQYF
j_call: TRBJ2-2; clone_size: .; v_call: TRBV7-8; d_call: .; cdr3_nt: TGTGCCTGCAGGGCGACAGAACGGGACACCGGGGAGCTGTTTTTT; cdr3_aa: CACRATERDTGELFF
j_call: TRBJ1-1; clone_size: .; v_call: TRBV18; d_call: .; cdr3_nt: TGTGCCAGCTCACCAATTCCGACAGGTGGTGAGACTGAAGCTTTCTTT; cdr3_aa: CASSPIPTGGETEAFF
j_call: TRBJ1-5; clone_size: .; v_call: TRBV6-5; d_call: TRBD1; cdr3_nt: TGTGCCAGCAGTCCGTACAGGGGGCAGCCCCAGCATTTT; cdr3_aa: CASSPYRGQPQHF
j_call: TRBJ2-3; clone_size: .; v_call: TRBV10-2; d_call: TRBD2; cdr3_nt: TGCGCCAGCAGCGCCGGGACTAGCGGGAGGGCCGGCACAGATACGCAGTATTTT; cdr3_aa: CASSAGTSGRAGTDTQYF
j_call: TRBJ1-2; clone_size: .; v_call: TRBV25-1; d_call: .; cdr3_nt: TGTGCCAGCAGTGGACACAGGGAGATAGATGGCTACACCTTC; cdr3_aa: CASSGHREIDGYTF
j_call: TRBJ2-5; clone_size: few; v_call: TRBV6-1; d_call: .; cdr3_nt: TGTGCCAGCAGTGAAAATTGGGGAACAGGGTCTGAGACCCAGTACTTC; cdr3_aa: CASSENWGTGSETQYF
j_call: TRBJ2-7; clone_size: .; v_call: TRBV9; d_call: .; cdr3_nt: TGTGCCAGCAGCGTAGGTGGGCAGGCTACCTACGAGCAGTACTTC; cdr3_aa: CASSVGGQATYEQYF
j_call: TRBJ2-1; clone_size: .; v_call: TRBV15; d_call: TRBD1; cdr3_nt: TGTGCCTCCAAAGGGGGCCTGAGCTCCTACAATGAGCAGTTCTTC; cdr3_aa: CASKGGLSSYNEQFF
j_call: TRBJ1-3; clone_size: .; v_call: TRBV30; d_call: TRBD1; cdr3_nt: TGTGCCTGCCGGAGGGACAGCCACTCTGGAAACACCATATATTTT; cdr3_aa: CACRRDSHSGNTIYF
j_call: TRBJ2-3; clone_size: .; v_call: TRBV7-2; d_call: TRBD1; cdr3_nt: TGTGCCTTCTCCAAAGGACAGGGGGCAGATACGCAGTATTTT; cdr3_aa: CAFSKGQGADTQYF
j_call: TRBJ2-7; clone_size: .; v_call: TRBV6-2/TRBV6-3; d_call: .; cdr3_nt: TGTGCCAGCAGTTCCGGGAAGAGTGCATTCTCCTACGAGCAGTACTTC; cdr3_aa: CASSSGKSAFSYEQYF
j_call: TRBJ2-3; clone_size: few; v_call: TRBV2; d_call: .; cdr3_nt: TGTGCCAGCAGTGAACTGGGCGGGAAAGGCACAGATACGCAGTATTTT; cdr3_aa: CASSELGGKGTDTQYF
j_call: TRBJ2-3; clone_size: .; v_call: TRBV10-2; d_call: TRBD2; cdr3_nt: TGCGCCAGCAGTCGGACTAGCGGACTCACAGATACGCAGTATTTT; cdr3_aa: CASSRTSGLTDTQYF
j_call: TRBJ2-7; clone_size: .; v_call: TRBV2; d_call: .; cdr3_nt: TGTGCCAGTCAGGCGTCCTACGAGCAGTACTTC; cdr3_aa: CASQASYEQYF
j_call: TRBJ2-7; clone_size: .; v_call: TRBV6-5; d_call: .; cdr3_nt: TGTGCCAGCAGTACTGACAGATCTTACTACGAGCAGTACTTC; cdr3_aa: CASSTDRSYYEQYF
j_call: TRBJ2-1; clone_size: .; v_call: TRBV7-3; d_call: .; cdr3_nt: TGTGCCAGCAGCCGTAGCTCCTACAATGAGCAGTTCTTC; cdr3_aa: CASSRSSYNEQFF
j_call: TRBJ2-3; clone_size: .; v_call: TRBV2; d_call: .; cdr3_nt: TGTGCCAGCAGTGTTAATCAGGTTCCAGATACGCAGTATTTT; cdr3_aa: CASSVNQVPDTQYF
j_call: TRBJ1-4; clone_size: .; v_call: TRBV10-3; d_call: .; cdr3_nt: TGTGCCATCAGTTCCGACAGGAATGAAAAACTGTTTTTT; cdr3_aa: CAISSDRNEKLFF
j_call: TRBJ1-1; clone_size: .; v_call: TRBV9; d_call: .; cdr3_nt: TGTGCCAGCAGCGTAGAGGCGGGACTGTCCACTGAAGCTTTCTTT; cdr3_aa: CASSVEAGLSTEAFF
j_call: TRBJ2-1; clone_size: .; v_call: TRBV5-5; d_call: .; cdr3_nt: TGTGCCAGTAGGGAGGCAGGGAGTTCCTACAATGAGCAGTTCTTC; cdr3_aa: CASREAGSSYNEQFF
j_call: TRBJ2-7; clone_size: .; v_call: TRBV3-1/TRBV3-2; d_call: TRBD2; cdr3_nt: TGTGCCAGCAGCCAAACTAGCGGGTCCTACGAGCAGTACTTC; cdr3_aa: CASSQTSGSYEQYF
j_call: TRBJ2-1; clone_size: .; v_call: TRBV3-1/TRBV3-2; d_call: TRBD2; cdr3_nt: TGTGCCAGCAGCCAAGGGGGCGGCGGGGGTAACTATGAGCAGTTCTTC; cdr3_aa: CASSQGGGGGNYEQFF
j_call: TRBJ2-1; clone_size: .; v_call: TRBV4-3; d_call: .; cdr3_nt: TGCGCCAGCAGCCAACTGCGGAGCTCCTACAATGAGCAGTTCTTC; cdr3_aa: CASSQLRSSYNEQFF
j_call: TRBJ2-7; clone_size: once; v_call: TRBV10-2; d_call: TRBD1; cdr3_nt: TGCGCCAGCGGTTCGACAGGGTTCGGCTCGTACGAGCAGTACTTC; cdr3_aa: CASGSTGFGSYEQYF
j_call: TRBJ1-1; clone_size: .; v_call: TRBV5-6; d_call: .; cdr3_nt: TGTGCCAGCAGCTTGGAGATTTGGAGAACGAACACTGAAGCTTTCTTT; cdr3_aa: CASSLEIWRTNTEAFF
j_call: TRBJ2-3; clone_size: .; v_call: TRBV18; d_call: .; cdr3_nt: TGTGCCAGCTCACCGGCGGGCCATAGCACAGATACGCAGTATTTT; cdr3_aa: CASSPAGHSTDTQYF
j_call: TRBJ2-5; clone_size: .; v_call: TRBV6-6; d_call: .; cdr3_nt: TGTGCCAGCAGTGCAGGGTTCCTAGGGACCCAGTACTTC; cdr3_aa: CASSAGFLGTQYF
j_call: TRBJ2-7; clone_size: .; v_call: TRBV5-4; d_call: TRBD1; cdr3_nt: TGTGCCAGCAGCTCTCCGGGGACAGGGGGGTTCTACGAGCAGTACTTC; cdr3_aa: CASSSPGTGGFYEQYF
j_call: TRBJ1-6; clone_size: .; v_call: TRBV3-1/TRBV3-2; d_call: TRBD1; cdr3_nt: TGTGCCAGCAGCCCACAGGGGAGCTCCTATAATTCACCCCTCCACTTT; cdr3_aa: CASSPQGSSYNSPLHF
j_call: TRBJ2-3; clone_size: .; v_call: TRBV4-1; d_call: TRBD1; cdr3_nt: TGCGCCAGCAGCTCCCGACAGGGGGCAAAGGATACGCAGTATTTT; cdr3_aa: CASSSRQGAKDTQYF
j_call: TRBJ2-5; clone_size: .; v_call: TRBV5-1; d_call: .; cdr3_nt: TGCGCCAGCAGCACCTTCGATAGCAACCCGGGGGAGACCCAGTACTTC; cdr3_aa: CASSTFDSNPGETQYF
j_call: TRBJ2-3; clone_size: .; v_call: TRBV28; d_call: TRBD1; cdr3_nt: TGTGCCAGCCTGAGGACAGGGGCGCCAGATACGCAGTATTTT; cdr3_aa: CASLRTGAPDTQYF
j_call: TRBJ1-1; clone_size: .; v_call: TRBV19; d_call: TRBD1; cdr3_nt: TGTGCCAGTAGTACCCATGGGACAGGGCCCCTGGAAGCTTTCTTT; cdr3_aa: CASSTHGTGPLEAFF
j_call: TRBJ2-3; clone_size: .; v_call: TRBV9; d_call: .; cdr3_nt: TGTGCCAGCAGCGTCGAAGGGGGCACAGATACGCAGTATTTT; cdr3_aa: CASSVEGGTDTQYF
j_call: TRBJ1-1; clone_size: .; v_call: TRBV2; d_call: TRBD1; cdr3_nt: TGTGCCAGCAGTGAACAGGGACAGGGAGTCACTGAAGCTTTCTTT; cdr3_aa: CASSEQGQGVTEAFF
j_call: TRBJ1-1; clone_size: .; v_call: TRBV5-6; d_call: .; cdr3_nt: TGTGCCAGCAGCCCCGGAGGGGTAGGGGCTGAAGCTTTCTTT; cdr3_aa: CASSPGGVGAEAFF
j_call: TRBJ2-5; clone_size: .; v_call: TRBV7-9; d_call: TRBD2; cdr3_nt: TGTGCCAGCAGCTTATGGGCGGGGGACCTCCAAGAGACCCAGTACTTC; cdr3_aa: CASSLWAGDLQETQYF
j_call: TRBJ1-1; clone_size: .; v_call: TRBV6-2/TRBV6-3; d_call: .; cdr3_nt: TGTGCCAGCAGTCGACACAGGGATACAAACACTGAAGCTTTCTTT; cdr3_aa: CASSRHRDTNTEAFF
j_call: TRBJ2-7; clone_size: .; v_call: TRBV30; d_call: TRBD2; cdr3_nt: TGTGCCTGGAGTGTTTGGCTAGCGGGAAGGTATGAGCAGTACTTC; cdr3_aa: CAWSVWLAGRYEQYF
j_call: TRBJ1-2; clone_size: .; v_call: TRBV18; d_call: .; cdr3_nt: TGTGCCAGCTCCATCGGCGGGGAGCGGCTAGGGGGCTACACCTTC; cdr3_aa: CASSIGGERLGGYTF
j_call: TRBJ2-5; clone_size: .; v_call: TRBV19; d_call: TRBD1; cdr3_nt: TGTGCCAGTAGCCGAACAGGGGTAGGGGGAGAGACCCAGTACTTC; cdr3_aa: CASSRTGVGGETQYF
j_call: TRBJ2-5; clone_size: .; v_call: TRBV7-6; d_call: .; cdr3_nt: TGTGCCAGCAGCCCCCGTCCGATTCAAACCACACCAGAGACCCAGTACTTC; cdr3_aa: CASSPRPIQTTPETQYF
j_call: TRBJ2-7; clone_size: .; v_call: TRBV13; d_call: TRBD1; cdr3_nt: TGTGCCAGCAGACTGACCGGGACAGCCTACGAGCAGTACTTC; cdr3_aa: CASRLTGTAYEQYF
j_call: TRBJ1-5; clone_size: .; v_call: TRBV18; d_call: .; cdr3_nt: TGTGCCAGCTCACCACGCGGGTCCTTAGATCAGCCCCAGCATTTT; cdr3_aa: CASSPRGSLDQPQHF
j_call: TRBJ2-7; clone_size: .; v_call: TRBV12-3/TRBV12-4; d_call: .; cdr3_nt: TGTGCCAGCAGCTTACAGGGTAGCTACGAGCAGTACTTC; cdr3_aa: CASSLQGSYEQYF
j_call: TRBJ1-6; clone_size: few; v_call: TRBV7-6; d_call: TRBD1; cdr3_nt: TGTGCCAGCAGCTTAGGACAGGGAGGAAATTCACCCCTCCACTTT; cdr3_aa: CASSLGQGGNSPLHF
j_call: TRBJ1-2; clone_size: .; v_call: TRBV25-1; d_call: .; cdr3_nt: TGTGCCAGCAGTGAATACCTCTCTTATGGCTACACCTTC; cdr3_aa: CASSEYLSYGYTF
j_call: TRBJ2-1; clone_size: .; v_call: TRBV5-1; d_call: TRBD2; cdr3_nt: TGCGCCAGCAGGGGGACTAGCGGTTACAATGAGCAGTTCTTC; cdr3_aa: CASRGTSGYNEQFF
j_call: TRBJ2-3; clone_size: .; v_call: TRBV7-9; d_call: TRBD2; cdr3_nt: TGTGCCAGCAGCTCGGGACTAGCGGGGGTAGATACGCAGTATTTT; cdr3_aa: CASSSGLAGVDTQYF
j_call: TRBJ2-3; clone_size: .; v_call: TRBV27; d_call: .; cdr3_nt: TGTGCCAGCAGTTCAGCGGCGGGACCCACAGATACGCAGTATTTT; cdr3_aa: CASSSAAGPTDTQYF